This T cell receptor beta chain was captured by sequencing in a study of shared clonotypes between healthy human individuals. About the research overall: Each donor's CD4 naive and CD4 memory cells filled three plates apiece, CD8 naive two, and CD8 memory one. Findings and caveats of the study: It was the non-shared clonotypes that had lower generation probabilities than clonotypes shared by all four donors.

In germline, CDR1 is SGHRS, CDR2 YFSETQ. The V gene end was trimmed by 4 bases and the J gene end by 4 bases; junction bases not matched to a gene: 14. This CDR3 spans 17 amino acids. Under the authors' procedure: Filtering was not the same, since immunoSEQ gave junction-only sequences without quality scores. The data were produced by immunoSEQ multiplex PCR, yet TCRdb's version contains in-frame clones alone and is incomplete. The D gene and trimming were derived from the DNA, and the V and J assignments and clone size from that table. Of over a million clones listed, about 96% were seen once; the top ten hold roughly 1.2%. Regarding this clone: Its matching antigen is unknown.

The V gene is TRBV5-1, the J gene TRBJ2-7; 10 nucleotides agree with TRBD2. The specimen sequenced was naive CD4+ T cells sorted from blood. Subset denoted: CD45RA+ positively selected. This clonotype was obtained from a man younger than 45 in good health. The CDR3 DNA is TGCGCCAGCAGCCAGAGCCCGGGTTCTAGCGGGAGATACGAGCAGTACTTC. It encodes CASSQSPGSSGRYEQYF.